The rows below give T cell receptor beta chains drawn from one sample of a study of T cell responses to AZD1222 COVID-19 vaccine. The protocol was immunoSEQ multiplex PCR, while the TCRdb copy is restricted to in-frame clones and leaves out a portion. The data show 95,000 to 150,000 clones, with roughly 90% seen just once and over 8.5% held by the top ten. The sample in question was peripheral blood, obtained on day 0 of MenACWY control vaccination. The receptors were sampled from an adult in good health. CDR3s include the opening cysteine and the closing phenylalanine or tryptophan. A D gene is named only where the DNA matches it firmly. Size values are once, few and many counts, or a class for expanded clones, and some rows have none.

v_gene,abundance,j_gene,d_gene,CDR3nt,CDR3aa
TRBV11-1,.,TRBJ2-1,TRBD2,TGTGCCAGCAGCTTTAGGCTAGCGGGAGGGCATGAGCAGTTCTTC,CASSFRLAGGHEQFF
TRBV7-6,few,TRBJ2-7,TRBD1,TGTGCCAGCAGCAAAGGGATAACGGGACAGGGTGCGAACGAGCAGTACTTC,CASSKGITGQGANEQYF
TRBV4-2,.,TRBJ2-1,TRBD2,TGTGCCAGCAGCCAAGTCCAACTAGCGGGACCCTACAATGAGCAGTTCTTC,CASSQVQLAGPYNEQFF
TRBV5-6,once,TRBJ2-1,.,TGTGCCAGCAGCCTAACCCCTTCGGGATTTAACAATGAGCAGTTCTTC,CASSLTPSGFNNEQFF
TRBV7-9,.,TRBJ2-3,.,TGTGCCAGCAGCGTAGCTAGTACGCAGTATTTT,CASSVASTQYF
TRBV14,.,TRBJ1-1,TRBD1,TGTGCCAGCAGCTTGACAGGGGGCAACACTGAAGCTTTCTTT,CASSLTGGNTEAFF
TRBV6-2/TRBV6-3,.,TRBJ1-5,TRBD1,TGTGCCAGCAGTTACTCGGATCAAGACAGGGGAGGACAGCCCCAGCATTTT,CASSYSDQDRGGQPQHF
TRBV5-1,.,TRBJ2-5,.,TGCGCCAGCAGCCCCCGACCGAGCCAAGAGACCCAGTACTTC,CASSPRPSQETQYF
TRBV30,.,TRBJ2-7,.,TGTGCCTGGATCCCGAGGGCGGGGACGCCTTACTTC,CAWIPRAGTPYF
TRBV6-2/TRBV6-3,once,TRBJ2-5,.,TGTGCCAGCAGTGCGGGACAGAACCAAGAGACCCAGTACTTC,CASSAGQNQETQYF
TRBV7-3,.,TRBJ2-1,TRBD2,TGTGCCAGCAGCTTAGGGCTAGCGGGGCTCGATGAGCAGTTCTTC,CASSLGLAGLDEQFF
TRBV6-2/TRBV6-3,.,TRBJ2-7,.,TGTGCCAGCAGTTACTCCACAGAGACCAATTCCAAGCAGTACTTC,CASSYSTETNSKQYF
TRBV5-1,.,TRBJ1-4,.,TGCGCCAGCAGTCGTGGGGGTCCTTTTCAAGAAAAACTGTTTTTT,CASSRGGPFQEKLFF
TRBV3-1/TRBV3-2,once,TRBJ2-1,TRBD2,TGTGCCAGCGGCGGGACTAGCGGCTACAATGAGCAGTTCTTC,CASGGTSGYNEQFF
TRBV18,.,TRBJ1-2,.,TGTGCCAGCTCAAGTCAGGACAGAAACTATGGCTACACCTTC,CASSSQDRNYGYTF
TRBV12-3/TRBV12-4,.,TRBJ2-7,.,TGTGCCAGCCTTAGACAGGAAGAAAACGAGCAGTACTTC,CASLRQEENEQYF
TRBV27,.,TRBJ2-2,.,TGTGCCAGCAGCATGAACACCGGGGAGCTGTTTTTT,CASSMNTGELFF
TRBV6-5,.,TRBJ2-3,.,TGTGCCAGCAGGGAGACTAGCACAGATACGCAGTATTTT,CASRETSTDTQYF
TRBV9,.,TRBJ2-7,TRBD2,TGTGCCAGCAGCGTAGCGGGCGGGAGGGCCGACGAGCAGTACTTC,CASSVAGGRADEQYF
TRBV7-9,once,TRBJ1-1,.,TGTGCCAGCAGCTTAGCCGGGACACCTGAAGCTTTCTTT,CASSLAGTPEAFF
TRBV2,.,TRBJ1-5,.,TGTGCCAGCAGCCCAGTCAATCAGCCCCAGCATTTT,CASSPVNQPQHF
TRBV5-6,.,TRBJ1-5,TRBD1,TGTGCCAGCAGCTCTCGACAGGGGGCTTGGAGCAATCAGCCCCAGCATTTT,CASSSRQGAWSNQPQHF
TRBV14,.,TRBJ1-5,.,TGTGCCAGCAGCCAAGTAAATAGCAATCAGCCCCAGCATTTT,CASSQVNSNQPQHF
TRBV4-2,.,TRBJ1-4,TRBD1,TGTGCCAGCAGCCGAGACAGGGTGACTAATGAAAAACTGTTTTTT,CASSRDRVTNEKLFF
TRBV4-3,.,TRBJ2-2,TRBD2,TGCGCCAGCAGCCAAGATAGGAAAAGCGGGATTTTCACCGGGGAGCTGTTTTTT,CASSQDRKSGIFTGELFF
TRBV6-5,once,TRBJ2-1,.,TGTGCCATCATCCGGGCGTCCTCCTACAATGAGCAGTTCTTC,CAIIRASSYNEQFF
TRBV2,.,TRBJ1-5,.,TGTGCCAGCAGTGGTGGAGTTACTCAGCCCCAGCATTTT,CASSGGVTQPQHF
TRBV6-2/TRBV6-3,few,TRBJ2-7,.,TGTGCCAGCAGTTACTCTAGCGACTCCTACGAGCAGTACTTC,CASSYSSDSYEQYF
TRBV19,.,TRBJ2-4,.,TGTGCCAGTAGTATGACAGGAGGTTACAAAAACATTCAGTACTTC,CASSMTGGYKNIQYF
TRBV18,.,TRBJ2-7,.,TGTGCCAGCTCACCCAACGGTCCATACGAGCAGTACTTC,CASSPNGPYEQYF
TRBV11-2,few,TRBJ2-1,TRBD2,TGTGCCAGCAGCTTAGCCTCCCCTGCGGGAGAAATCTACAATGAGCAGTTCTTC,CASSLASPAGEIYNEQFF